These 5 T cell receptor beta chains were sequenced from one sample in a study of blood T cells in healthy people across ages (dated by TCRdb to the mid-2010s). The library was produced with 5' RACE. TCRdb records Illumina HiSeq 2500 as the sequencer. A second PCR of about 6 to 11 cycles was performed with a sample-barcoded 5' primer and a J-beta primer mix. TCRdb reran the public reads through fastp at Q25 and MiXCR, keeping productive beta chains. For every CDR3 protein sequence, its rows merge into one entry that carries the most common genes and DNA. For this sample there are 650,000 to 800,000 distinct CDR3 sequences; 40% to 50% appear just once. The ten largest clones add up to approximately 20% of the sample. The specimen was blood. Receptors were obtained from a man in his fifties or sixties in good health.

With regard to this clonotype: This may be a read error: a much more frequent sequence differs by one nucleotide. The chain recombines TRBV7-3 with TRBJ2-7; 12 bases match TRBD2. Per the germline V gene, CDR1 is SGHTA and CDR2 is FQGTGA. The trim removed 0 bases at V and 7 bases at J, leaving 19 bases unmatched. There are 20 residues in the CDR3. The CDR3 is CASSLTWASGGGRGGNEQYF. Written as DNA, the CDR3 is TGTGCCAGCAGCTTAACTTGGGCTAGCGGGGGGGGCCGGGGAGGCAATGAGCAGTACTTC.

V is TRBV4-3 and J is TRBJ2-5; 13 bases agree with TRBD2. The end of the DNA fits TRBJ2-7 better, so the J call may be wrong. CDR3 length: 19 residues. CDR1 and CDR2 from the germline V gene are LGHNA and YSLEER. CDR3 sequence: CASSQDQGLAGMNSYEQYF. The DNA for the CDR3 is TGCGCCAGCAGCCAAGATCAGGGACTAGCGGGGATGAACTCCTACGAGCAGTACTTC.

As to this clonotype: A much larger clone sits a single nucleotide away, making a read error possible. The chain carries TRBV29-1 and TRBJ2-7; D may be TRBD2 (5 bases). V dropped 6 bases and J dropped 3 bases, with 12 bases sitting between them. Germline V gene sequence: CDR1 SQVTM, CDR2 ANQGSEA. The CDR3 is made up of 12 amino acids. For the CDR3, the DNA is TGCAGCGTCGCCGAGGGCAGCTACGAGCAGTACTTC. Translating it yields CSVAEGSYEQYF.

CDR3 bases: TGTGCCAGCAGCTTAAAGGATGGGCTTGGGCAGTTCTTC. Translated, it gives CASSLKDGLGQFF. V and J are TRBV7-8 and TRBJ2-1; D is undetermined. In germline, CDR1 is SGHVS, CDR2 FQNEAQ. V gave up 2 bases and J gave up 12 bases, with 14 bases separating them. CDR3 length: 13 residues.

The chain links TRBV5-6 to TRBJ1-1; 9 bases align to TRBD1. The junction had 4 bases not matched to a gene; V was cut back by 0 bases and J by 1 base. Germline V gene lookup returns CDR1 SGHDT and CDR2 YYEEEE. The CDR3 runs to 16 residues. The CDR3 sequence is CASSLGTGVQNTEAFF. In DNA, the CDR3 is TGTGCCAGCAGCTTGGGGACAGGGGTCCAGAACACTGAAGCTTTCTTT. Filled out from reference TRBV5-6 and TRBJ1-1, the complete variable domain reads DAGVTQSPTHLIKTRGQQVTLRCSPKSGHDTVSWYQQALGQGPQFIFQYYEEEERQRGNFPDRFSGHQFPNYSSELNVNALLLGDSALYLCASSLGTGVQNTEAFFGQGTRLTVV.